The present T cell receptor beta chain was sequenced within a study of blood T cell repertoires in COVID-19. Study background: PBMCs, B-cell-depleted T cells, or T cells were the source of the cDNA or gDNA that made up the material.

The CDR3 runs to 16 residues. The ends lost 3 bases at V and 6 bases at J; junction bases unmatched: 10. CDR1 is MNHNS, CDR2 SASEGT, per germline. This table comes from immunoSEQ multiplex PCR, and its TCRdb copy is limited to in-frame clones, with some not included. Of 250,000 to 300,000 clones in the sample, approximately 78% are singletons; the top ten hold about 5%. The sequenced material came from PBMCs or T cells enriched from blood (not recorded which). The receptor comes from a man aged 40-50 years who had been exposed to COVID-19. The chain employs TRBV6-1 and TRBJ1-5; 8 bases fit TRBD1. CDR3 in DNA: TGTGCCAGCAGTGATCAACCGCGACAGGGGCTTCAGCCCCAGCATTTT. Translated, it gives CASSDQPRQGLQPQHF.